What follows is one TCR beta chain and its context. This record belongs to a study of blood T cell repertoires in COVID-19. The table came from immunoSEQ multiplex PCR; TCRdb's copy has only in-frame clones and leaves some out. The sample shows about 270,000 clones, approximately 90% of them seen only once. The CDR3 loop spans 15 amino acids. Germline CDR1 reads MNHEY; CDR2 reads SMNVEV (reference sequence). Deletions cut 4 bases from V and 4 bases from J, with 17 bases between. The genes are TRBV27 and TRBJ2-7; no definite D call. This receptor was taken from a woman aged 30 to 39 with acute COVID-19. The sequenced sample was PBMCs or T cells enriched from blood (not recorded which). The CDR3: CASSYTVGKIYEQYF. For the CDR3, the DNA is TGTGCCAGCAGTTATACAGTTGGTAAGATTTACGAGCAGTACTTC.